This T cell receptor beta chain is drawn from a study of blood T cell repertoires in COVID-19. Germline values: CDR1 MNHEY, CDR2 SVGAGI. V lost 5 bases, J lost 4 bases, and 7 bases stayed unmatched. This CDR3 region has 14 residues. Per the original methods: Reference gene primer amplification yielded estimated nucleated cell counts. The data were produced by immunoSEQ multiplex PCR, yet TCRdb's version contains in-frame clones alone and is incomplete. V, J and clone size derive from that table, while D and trimming were established from the DNA sequence. The sample shows some 150,000 clones, almost 90% of them seen only once.

This rearrangement joins TRBV6-5 to TRBJ1-2; 7 bases match TRBD1. The sequence was collected from a woman in her sixties with acute or convalescent COVID-19. Sequenced: peripheral blood. The DNA of the CDR3 is TGTGCCAGCAGTCGGACAGGAGGGGGCTATGGCTACACCTTC. This translates into CASSRTGGGYGYTF.